These 13 T cell receptor beta chains were all obtained from the same sample, sequenced in a study of blood T cell repertoires in COVID-19. Profiled with immunoSEQ multiplex PCR; TCRdb holds only in-frame clones, not every one. The sample shows 80,000 or so clones, approximately 90% of them seen only once. The sequenced sample consisted of peripheral blood. These receptors originate from a man aged 45-60 years with acute or convalescent COVID-19.

This clone was observed a single time. This chain uses TRBV24-1 with TRBJ2-3; 7 bases are shared with TRBD1. Germline CDR1 KGHDR, CDR2 SFDVKD. The V and J ends lost 3 bases and 2 bases, in that order; junction bases with no gene match: 7. This CDR3 spans 16 amino acids. The CDR3 spells CATSDTRQGDTDTQYF. In DNA form, the CDR3 reads TGTGCCACCAGTGATACACGACAGGGTGACACAGATACGCAGTATTTT.

This chain links TRBV18 with TRBJ2-7, with D maybe TRBD2 (6 bases). Trimming left V 3 bases short and J 3 bases short, with 15 bases between. The CDR3 length is 15 residues. Germline V gives CDR1 KGHSH, CDR2 LQKENI. CDR3 in DNA: TGTGCCAGCTCACCGGGCCCCCGGAGGGGCTACGAGCAGTACGTC. It is translated as CASSPGPRRGYEQYV.

The chain combines TRBV5-1 with TRBJ1-2; a possible D gene is TRBD1 (6 bases). The CDR3 consists of 13 residues. V was clipped by 3 bases and J by 4 bases, with 10 bases between them. Germline loops: CDR1 SGHRS, CDR2 YFSETQ. The CDR3 loop reads CASSSGQPYGYTF. In DNA form, the CDR3 reads TGCGCCAGCAGCTCGGGACAACCCTATGGCTACACCTTC.

The chain carries TRBV9 and TRBJ1-6; TRBD1 agrees at 7 bases. The CDR3 covers 14 residues. J gave up 7 bases and V 4 bases, and 5 bases lay outside the gene matches. Germline CDR1 is SGDLS and CDR2 is YYNGEE. The CDR3, as DNA: TGTGCCAGCAGCCCCGGACAGGAAAATTCACCCCTCCACTTT. Protein: CASSPGQENSPLHF.

The CDR3 coding sequence is TGTGCCACCGCCTCAGGAGGGACCGGGGAGCTGTTTTTT. Amino acid sequence: CATASGGTGELFF. J is TRBJ2-2 and V is TRBV24-1; D perhaps matches TRBD2 (6 bases). Germline loops: CDR1 KGHDR, CDR2 SFDVKD. With 9 bases removed from V and 5 bases from J, the gap between germline ends came to 12 bases. This CDR3 is 13 amino acids long.

V gene TRBV7-2 combines with J gene TRBJ2-1; 10 nucleotides agree with TRBD1. CDR3 length equals 14 residues. V shed 3 bases and J 4 bases; nucleotides not matched to a gene: 0. Germline V gene data show CDR1 as SGHTA and CDR2 as FQGNSA. The CDR3 coding sequence is TGTGCCAGCAGCTTGGACAGGGGGTACAATGAGCAGTTCTTC. This gives the protein CASSLDRGYNEQFF.

The chain recombines TRBV19 with TRBJ2-7; 9 bases agree with TRBD2. Trimming removed 3 bases from V and 1 base from J; junction bases left unmatched: 1. The CDR3 has 14 residues. Germline V gene sequence: CDR1 LNHDA, CDR2 SQIVND (reference sequence). The CDR3: CASSISGSSYEQYF. The CDR3 DNA is TGTGCCAGTAGTATTAGCGGGAGTTCCTACGAGCAGTACTTC.

The genes are TRBV3-1 (or the pseudogene TRBV3-2) and TRBJ2-1, with 11 bases identical to TRBD2. Germline loops: CDR1 LGHDT, CDR2 YNNKEL (reference sequence). The V gene end was trimmed by 0 bases and the J gene end by 8 bases; junction bases not matched to a gene: 6. The CDR3 is 16 amino acids. DNA of the CDR3: TGTGCCAGCAGCCAAGATCAGACTAGCGGGGCCGATGAGCAGTTCTTC. This gives the protein CASSQDQTSGADEQFF.

This chain links TRBV5-6 with TRBJ2-3, with a tentative D call TRBD2 (7 bases). Germline CDR1 and CDR2: SGHDT and YYEEEE. The V end lost 5 bases, the J end lost 0 bases, and 19 bases lay between the germline ends. The CDR3 runs to 17 residues. The CDR3 reads CASSGQGTTHSTDTQYF. In nucleotides, the CDR3 is TGTGCCAGCAGTGGGCAGGGGACTACCCACAGCACAGATACGCAGTATTTT.

The chain combines TRBV5-1 with TRBJ1-1; possibly TRBD1 for D (6 bases). The CDR3 has 17 amino acids. Germline V gene sequence: CDR1 SGHRS, CDR2 YFSETQ. V lost 1 base to trimming and J lost 1 base, with 17 bases between them. The chain's CDR3 is CASSLWGQLETNTEAFF. The DNA for the CDR3 is TGCGCCAGCAGCTTGTGGGGACAACTGGAAACGAACACTGAAGCTTTCTTT.

The chain links TRBV11-3 to TRBJ2-1, with 12 bases lining up with TRBD2. V dropped 5 bases and J dropped 5; count of bases not matched to a gene: 4. CDR1 and CDR2 (germline): SGHNT, YENEEA. The CDR3 extends over 15 amino acids. This CDR3 is CASSLLAGGNNEQFF. CDR3 sequence (DNA): TGTGCCAGCAGCCTACTAGCGGGAGGCAACAATGAGCAGTTCTTC.

The chain uses TRBV19 and TRBJ2-7; 9 nucleotides match TRBD2. The CDR3 covers 15 residues. The germline CDR1 and CDR2 sequences are LNHDA and SQIVND (reference sequence). V was clipped by 3 bases and J by 4 bases; unmatched bases: 7. The chain's CDR3 is CASSIGGGGGYEQYV. In nucleotides, the CDR3 is TGTGCCAGTAGTATCGGCGGCGGGGGGGGGTACGAGCAGTACGTC.

The chain combines TRBV7-9 with TRBJ1-2; D is unclear. V dropped 1 base and J dropped 6 bases, with 12 bases sitting between them. Germline CDR1 SEHNR, CDR2 FQNEAQ (reference sequence). The CDR3 is made up of 14 amino acids. Here the CDR3 reads CASSLEAGGNGYTF. In DNA, the CDR3 is TGTGCCAGCAGCTTAGAGGCCGGAGGGAATGGCTACACCTTC.